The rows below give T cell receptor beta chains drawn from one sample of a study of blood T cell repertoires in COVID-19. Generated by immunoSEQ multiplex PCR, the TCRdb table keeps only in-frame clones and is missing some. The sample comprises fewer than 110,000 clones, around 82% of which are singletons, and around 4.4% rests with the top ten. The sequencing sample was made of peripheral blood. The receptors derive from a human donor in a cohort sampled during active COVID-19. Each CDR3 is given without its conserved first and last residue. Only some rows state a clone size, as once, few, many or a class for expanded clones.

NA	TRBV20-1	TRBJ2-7	SGDLNYEQY
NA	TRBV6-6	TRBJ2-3	ASSRAQSSTDTQY
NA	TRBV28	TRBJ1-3	ASSLHSSGNTIY
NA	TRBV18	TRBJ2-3	ASSIQGSTDTQY
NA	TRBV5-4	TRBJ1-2	ASSLDQDNYGYT
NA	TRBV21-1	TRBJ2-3	ASSRASGRYPDTQY
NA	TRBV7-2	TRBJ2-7	ASSTRDRVDEQY
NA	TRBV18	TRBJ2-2	ASSRGGITGELF
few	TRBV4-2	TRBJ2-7	ASSQEPSGKGAYEQY
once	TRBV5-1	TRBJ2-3	ASSLDREIDTQY
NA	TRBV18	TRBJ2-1	ASSPRYMEILAGVLNEQF
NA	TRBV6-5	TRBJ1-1	ASSRTGTGTEAF
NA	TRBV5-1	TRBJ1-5	ASSLDFSNQPQH